The present T cell receptor (beta chain) was sequenced within a study of T-cell reconstitution after alpha-beta-depleted transplantation in children. It was with unique molecular identifiers that the TCRbeta library was prepared. TCRdb used MiXCR to reprocess the PCR reads, holding one entry per CDR3 protein. The table has 250,000 to 300,000 distinct CDR3 sequences, nearly 8% seen once. Overall study results and limits: T-cell counts and diversity were attributed mostly to newly produced T cells one year after transplant. The study reportedly traced alpha-beta T cells about two months after transplant to several hundred expanded graft clones. There were some patients whose high TCRbeta diversity at day 60 came from surviving recipient T cells and thymic progenitors.

This clonotype was found a few times. Its antigen is not known. Germline CDR1 reads KGHSH; CDR2 reads LQKENI. With 3 bases removed from V and 0 bases from J, the gap between germline ends came to 12 bases. The CDR3 has 15 amino acids. This receptor was identified in a female patient between 2 and 15 years old who had a stem cell transplant for Fanconi anemia, so the T cells may come from the graft donor. Source: peripheral blood, taken 360 days after TCRalphabeta/CD19-depleted stem cell transplant. The chain joins TRBV18 to TRBJ2-7, with TRBD1 as a possible D gene (6 bases). The CDR3 sequence: CASSPTETGSYEQYF. DNA of the CDR3: TGTGCCAGCTCACCCACTGAGACAGGCTCCTACGAGCAGTACTTC.